This entry features one TCR beta chain sequence. As yet, its antigen is unknown. This CDR3 comprises 14 residues. One entry per CDR3 protein, without DNA, is what TCRdb gives after re-calling the 5' RACE reads. Its clone listing holds 400,000 or so distinct CDR3 sequences. This sample was taken from a study of monozygotic twins with inflammatory bowel disease. General study results and limits: It was observed that concordant and discordant twins did not differ in repertoire similarity, possibly given limited power.

Source material: blood. J is TRBJ2-5 and V is TRBV12-3 or TRBV12-4; TCRdb reports TRBD1, a call that lacks DNA to check it against. The source is a human donor with ulcerative colitis or Crohn's disease, or a healthy co-twin of an affected twin (not recorded which). The CDR3 loop reads CASTKGQVQETQYF.